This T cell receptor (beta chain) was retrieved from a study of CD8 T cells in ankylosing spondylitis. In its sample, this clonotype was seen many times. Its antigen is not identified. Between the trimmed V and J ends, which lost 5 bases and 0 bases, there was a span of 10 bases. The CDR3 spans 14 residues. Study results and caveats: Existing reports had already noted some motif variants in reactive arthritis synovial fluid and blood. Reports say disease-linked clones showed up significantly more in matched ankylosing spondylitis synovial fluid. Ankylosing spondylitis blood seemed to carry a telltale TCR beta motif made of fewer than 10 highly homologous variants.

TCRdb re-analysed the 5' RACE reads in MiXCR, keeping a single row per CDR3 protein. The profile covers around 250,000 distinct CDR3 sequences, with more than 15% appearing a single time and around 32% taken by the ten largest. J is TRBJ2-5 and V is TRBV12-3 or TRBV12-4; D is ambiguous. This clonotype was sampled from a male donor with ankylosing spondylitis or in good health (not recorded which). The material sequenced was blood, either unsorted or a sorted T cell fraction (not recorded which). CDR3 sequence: CASSATWDQETQYF. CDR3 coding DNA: TGTGCCAGCAGTGCTACGTGGGACCAAGAGACCCAGTACTTC.